This TCR beta chain was profiled in a study of naive and memory T cell subsets. Sequential positive selection took CD4 T cells first, then CD8 T cells. Cells stained for CD3, CD4, CD8, CD45RA and CD27 were sorted into four subsets. In its sample, this clonotype was seen once. Its antigen remains unknown. Both TRBC1 and TRBC2 were covered by a beta constant-region primer of two equimolar oligonucleotides. Four rounds of PCR amplified the ligated cDNA using nested alpha and beta constant-region primers plus SP2. A 12-nucleotide UMI and the SP2 primer were added to the cDNA 3' end by oligonucleotide ligation. In TCRdb, the UMI-ligation and nested PCR reads were re-called with MiXCR into one record per CDR3 protein. The table shows roughly 80,000 distinct CDR3 sequences, with about 8.2% occurring only once. Trimming cost V 2 bases and J 0 bases, with 3 bases left between them. Germline CDR1 SGHDT, CDR2 YYEEEE. This CDR3 spans 13 amino acids.

Study-level results: Diversity fell and Gini index rose from naive through CM, EM, EMRA.

This receptor was identified in a human donor in good health. The chain has TRBV5-6 and TRBJ1-3; D call uncertain. Sample: naive CD8+ T cells from blood. The CDR3 protein is CASSFPSGNTIYF. The CDR3 DNA is TGTGCCAGCAGCTTTCCCTCTGGAAACACCATATATTTT.